These T cell receptor beta chains were read from a single sample in a study of cytomegalovirus exposure and HLA in healthy donors. Profiling relied on immunoSEQ multiplex PCR, and the TCRdb table lists in-frame clones only, not all of them. The sample shows under 200,000 clones, approximately 67% of them seen only once. The sequenced material came from PBMCs. The receptor set was obtained from a woman aged 18-29 years in good health and CMV-seropositive. CDR3s include the opening cysteine and the closing phenylalanine or tryptophan. Each record gives: V gene, J gene, D gene, clone size, CDR3 protein, CDR3 DNA. D genes are given only for firm matches. The size entry is marked missing in some rows and otherwise reads once, few, many or a size class.

>TRBV29-1|TRBJ2-3|TRBD2|NA
CSFQRTSGRRDTQYF
TGCAGCTTCCAGCGGACTAGCGGGAGGCGGGATACGCAGTATTTT
>TRBV19|TRBJ2-7|TRBD2|NA
CASSTQTSGRWTYEQYF
TGTGCCAGTAGTACTCAGACTAGCGGGAGGTGGACGTACGAGCAGTACTTC
>TRBV6-5|TRBJ2-7|NA|few
CASSYGLAGVNEQYF
TGTGCCAGCAGTTACGGATTGGCAGGCGTTAACGAGCAGTACTTC
>TRBV2|TRBJ1-1|NA|NA
CASRVGGASGAEAFF
TGTGCCAGCAGGGTGGGGGGTGCCTCGGGGGCTGAAGCTTTCTTT
>TRBV5-1|TRBJ2-7|NA|NA
CASSLEAGRYF
TGCGCCAGCAGCTTGGAGGCAGGGCGGTACTTC
>TRBV5-1|TRBJ2-7|TRBD1|few
CASSLGQLYEQYF
TGCGCCAGCAGCCTGGGACAGCTCTACGAGCAGTACTTC
>TRBV5-4|TRBJ2-1|TRBD2|NA
CASSLTKLAGREDEQFF
TGTGCCAGCAGCTTGACCAAACTAGCGGGCCGGGAGGATGAGCAGTTCTTC
>TRBV10-3|TRBJ2-5|NA|once
CAISNARVAQETQYF
TGTGCCATCAGTAACGCTAGAGTGGCGCAAGAGACCCAGTACTTC
>TRBV27|TRBJ2-3|NA|NA
CASRGSSLSADTQYF
TGTGCCAGCAGAGGCAGCTCATTAAGCGCAGATACGCAGTATTTT
>TRBV2|TRBJ1-5|NA|NA
CASQLVTSNQPQHF
TGTGCCAGCCAACTAGTAACTAGCAATCAGCCCCAGCATTTT
>TRBV6-5|TRBJ2-7|TRBD1|NA
CASGQGYEQYF
TGTGCCAGTGGACAGGGCTACGAGCAGTACTTC
>TRBV5-1|TRBJ2-1|NA|NA
CASSPRGSSYNEQFF
TGCGCCAGCAGCCCACGGGGAAGCTCCTACAATGAGCAGTTCTTC
>TRBV6-6|TRBJ1-5|NA|few
CATEYSNQPQHF
TGTGCCACCGAGTATAGCAATCAGCCCCAGCATTTT
>TRBV19|TRBJ1-1|TRBD1|NA
CASGQGASTEAFF
TGTGCCAGTGGACAGGGGGCGAGCACTGAAGCTTTCTTT
>TRBV29-1|TRBJ2-7|NA|NA
CSVSPRGRSYEQYF
TGCAGCGTGAGCCCCAGGGGGAGGTCCTACGAGCAGTACTTC
>TRBV7-6|TRBJ1-4|TRBD1|NA
CASSGRQGPTNEKLFF
TGTGCCAGCAGCGGGAGACAGGGGCCAACTAATGAAAAACTGTTTTTT
>TRBV29-1|TRBJ2-7|NA|NA
CSVVAPENSYEQYF
TGCAGCGTTGTGGCACCGGAAAACAGTTACGAGCAGTACTTC
>TRBV5-4|TRBJ2-3|TRBD2|NA
CASSFPWTSSRTDTQYF
TGTGCCAGCAGCTTCCCCTGGACTAGCAGTCGCACAGATACGCAGTATTTT
>TRBV20-1|TRBJ1-2|NA|NA
CSARESYGYTF
TGCAGTGCTAGAGAGAGCTATGGCTACACCTTC
>TRBV10-3|TRBJ2-7|NA|NA
CAISEVGDSEQYF
TGTGCCATCAGTGAGGTCGGGGACTCCGAGCAGTACTTC
>TRBV6-4|TRBJ1-1|TRBD1|few
CASSVEGTGEAFF
TGTGCCAGCAGTGTGGAAGGGACAGGAGAAGCTTTCTTT
>TRBV30|TRBJ2-5|TRBD1|NA
CAWRTGGAETQYF
TGTGCCTGGAGAACAGGGGGCGCGGAGACCCAGTACTTC
>TRBV18|TRBJ1-2|NA|NA
CASSPQKGEGYTF
TGTGCCAGCTCACCACAGAAGGGGGAAGGCTACACCTTC
>TRBV29-1|TRBJ2-1|TRBD1|NA
CSVLGQPNEQFF
TGCAGCGTTTTGGGACAGCCTAATGAGCAGTTCTTC
>TRBV5-1|TRBJ2-7|TRBD1|few
CASSWGDRTTSEQYF
TGCGCCAGCAGCTGGGGGGACAGGACGACGTCCGAGCAGTACTTC
>TRBV4-3|TRBJ1-2|NA|NA
CASSQAPGNYGYTF
TGCGCCAGCAGCCAAGCTCCGGGAAACTATGGCTACACCTTC
>TRBV6-5|TRBJ1-4|TRBD1|NA
CASSPGTGNEKLFF
TGTGCCAGCAGCCCCGGGACAGGGAATGAAAAACTGTTTTTT
>TRBV5-6|TRBJ2-4|TRBD1|few
CASSFRTGGIAKNIQYF
TGTGCCAGCAGCTTCAGGACAGGGGGAATAGCCAAAAACATTCAGTACTTC
>TRBV6-4|TRBJ2-7|TRBD1|NA
CASRGTVSSYEQYF
TGTGCCAGCAGAGGGACAGTGAGCTCCTACGAGCAGTACTTC
>TRBV2|TRBJ1-2|TRBD1|NA
CASRLTGTNYGYTF
TGTGCCAGCAGGTTGACAGGGACTAACTATGGCTACACCTTC
>TRBV5-1|TRBJ2-1|TRBD2|few
CASTLRGSGGALGEQFF
TGCGCCAGCACCCTTAGGGGGAGCGGGGGGGCCCTTGGTGAGCAGTTCTTC
>TRBV19|TRBJ1-5|NA|NA
CASSGSGVGQPQHF
TGTGCCAGTAGTGGGTCAGGGGTTGGCCAGCCCCAGCATTTT
>TRBV7-3|TRBJ2-7|NA|NA
CASSLRRSSYEQYF
TGTGCCAGCAGCTTAAGGCGGTCTTCCTACGAGCAGTACTTC
>TRBV6-1|TRBJ1-1|NA|NA
CASSEYGGGGDEAFF
TGTGCCAGCAGTGAATACGGAGGGGGGGGAGATGAAGCTTTCTTT
>TRBV27|TRBJ2-2|TRBD1|once
CASGGQGAGELFF
TGTGCCAGCGGAGGACAGGGGGCCGGGGAGCTGTTTTTT
>TRBV7-8|TRBJ2-3|TRBD1|NA
CASSKRDSSTDTQYF
TGTGCCAGCAGCAAACGGGACAGTTCCACAGATACGCAGTATTTT
>TRBV5-6|TRBJ1-6|NA|NA
CASSLAGRAIEYSPLHF
TGTGCCAGCAGCTTGGCCGGCAGGGCAATCGAATACTCACCCCTCCACTTT
>TRBV6-5|TRBJ2-1|NA|few
CASSRGGTGQFF
TGTGCCAGCAGCCGGGGCGGGACGGGGCAGTTCTTC
>TRBV25-1|TRBJ2-3|NA|NA
CASMGLSTDTQYF
TGTGCCAGCATGGGACTGAGCACAGATACGCAGTATTTT
>TRBV15|TRBJ1-3|NA|once
CATSPDGRNTIYF
TGTGCCACCAGCCCCGATGGGCGCAACACCATATATTTT
>TRBV4-3|TRBJ2-1|TRBD2|few
CASSQGTSGYNEQFF
TGCGCCAGCAGCCAAGGGACTAGCGGTTACAATGAGCAGTTCTTC
>TRBV2|TRBJ2-1|TRBD2|once
CASRGGLAGNEQFF
TGTGCCAGCAGAGGGGGACTAGCGGGCAATGAGCAGTTCTTC
>TRBV20-1|TRBJ2-5|NA|few
CSGAEETQYF
TGCAGTGGGGCCGAAGAGACCCAGTACTTC
>TRBV6-1|TRBJ2-3|NA|NA
CASSDVMGRTDTQYF
TGTGCCAGCAGTGATGTAATGGGGCGCACAGATACGCAGTATTTT
>TRBV4-3|TRBJ1-1|TRBD1|NA
CASSQARQGGTEAFF
TGCGCCAGCAGCCAAGCCCGACAGGGAGGCACTGAAGCTTTCTTT